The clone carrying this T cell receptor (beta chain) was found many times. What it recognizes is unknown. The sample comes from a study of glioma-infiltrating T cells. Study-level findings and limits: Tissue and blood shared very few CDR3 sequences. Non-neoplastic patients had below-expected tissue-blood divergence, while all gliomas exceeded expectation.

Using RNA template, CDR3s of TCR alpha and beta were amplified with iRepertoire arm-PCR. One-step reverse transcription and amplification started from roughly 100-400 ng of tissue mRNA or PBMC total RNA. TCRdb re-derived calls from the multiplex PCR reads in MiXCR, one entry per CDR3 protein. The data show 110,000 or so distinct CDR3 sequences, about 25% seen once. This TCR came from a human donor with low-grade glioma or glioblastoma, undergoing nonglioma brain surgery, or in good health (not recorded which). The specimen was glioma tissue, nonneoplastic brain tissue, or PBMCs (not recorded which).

CDR3 sequence: CASSYTTNQETQYF. The CDR3 DNA reads as TGTGCCAGCAGTTACACCACCAACCAAGAGACCCAGTACTTC. The chain carries TRBV6-2 or TRBV6-3 and TRBJ2-5; no clear D. V shed 2 bases and J shed 0 bases, with 7 bases lying between them. The CDR3 is made up of 14 amino acids. Germline CDR1 MNHEY, CDR2 SVGEGT.